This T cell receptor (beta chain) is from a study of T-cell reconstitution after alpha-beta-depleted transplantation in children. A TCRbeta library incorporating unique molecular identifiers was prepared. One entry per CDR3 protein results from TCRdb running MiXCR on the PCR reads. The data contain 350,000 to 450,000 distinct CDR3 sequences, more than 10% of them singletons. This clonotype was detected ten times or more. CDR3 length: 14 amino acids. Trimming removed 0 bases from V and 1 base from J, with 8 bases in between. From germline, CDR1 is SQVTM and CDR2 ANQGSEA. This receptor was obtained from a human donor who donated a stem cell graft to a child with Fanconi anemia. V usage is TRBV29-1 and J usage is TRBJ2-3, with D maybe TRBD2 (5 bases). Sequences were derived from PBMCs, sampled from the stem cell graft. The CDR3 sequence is CSVEEGGRTDTQYF. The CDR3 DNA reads TGCAGCGTTGAAGAGGGCGGGCGCACAGATACGCAGTATTTT.